These 29 T cell receptor beta chains were sequenced from one sample in a study of T cell repertoires in cytomegalovirus infection. TCRdb re-analysed the reads in MiXCR, keeping a single row per CDR3 protein. The profile shows more than 200,000 distinct CDR3 sequences, around 8.7% of them singletons. Sequenced: PBMCs. Source of these receptors: a human donor in good health (CMV status not recorded). Some clones in this sample may be carry-over from other donors' samples.

Only a few counts were recorded for this clonotype. The chain is built from TRBV6-2 or TRBV6-3 and TRBJ1-3; the D gene is possibly TRBD1 (5 bases). Germline CDR1 reads MNHEY; CDR2 reads SVGEGT. The CDR3 loop spans 17 amino acids. Trimming left V 2 bases short and J 0 bases short, with 14 bases between. In nucleotides, the CDR3 is TGTGCCAGCAGTTACGACAGCCCAGAGTACTCTGGAAACACCATATATTTT. Residues: CASSYDSPEYSGNTIYF.

This clonotype was seen a few times. The chain has TRBV6-2 or TRBV6-3 and TRBJ2-7, with a tentative D call TRBD1 (5 bases). The CDR3 sequence is 12 residues long. The ends were cut back, 2 bases at V and 8 bases at J, with 10 bases in the middle. Germline V lookup: CDR1 MNHEY, CDR2 SVGEGT. The CDR3 loop reads CASSYTGKKQYF. The CDR3, as DNA: TGTGCCAGCAGTTACACAGGAAAGAAGCAGTACTTC.

The gene calls are TRBV6-2 or TRBV6-3 and TRBJ2-7; D possibly corresponds to TRBD1 (6 bases). V was trimmed by 6 bases and J by 0 bases, leaving 15 bases between them. The CDR3 has 15 residues. Germline assignment: CDR1 MNHEY and CDR2 SVGEGT. Written as DNA, the CDR3 is TGTGCCAGCAGCCCCGGACAGTGGGCCTCCTACGAGCAGTACTTC. This codes for CASSPGQWASYEQYF.

This clonotype was counted a few times. The chain has TRBV6-2 or TRBV6-3 and TRBJ2-1, with D possibly TRBD1 on 7 matching bases. CDR3 length equals 14 residues. The V end lost 9 bases, the J end lost 8 bases, and 20 bases lay between the germline ends. In germline, CDR1 is MNHEY, CDR2 SVGEGT. The CDR3 DNA sequence: TGTGCCAGTGGGGGGAGAGGGGGCATCGATGAGCAGTTCTTC. Amino acids: CASGGRGGIDEQFF.

The chain carries TRBV7-2 and TRBJ1-4, with a tentative D call TRBD1 (5 bases). Germline assignment: CDR1 SGHTA and CDR2 FQGNSA. CDR3 size: 15 residues. The V and J ends lost 1 base and 8 bases respectively, with 14 bases between them. CDR3 sequence reads: CASSLVWDSGEKLFF. DNA for the CDR3: TGTGCCAGCAGCTTAGTATGGGACTCGGGGGAAAAACTGTTTTTT.

This clonotype was seen repeatedly, ten times or more. The chain has TRBV7-2 and TRBJ2-3; 10 bases align to TRBD2. The J segment lost 8 bases and the V segment lost 5 bases, leaving 19 bases of the junction unmatched. The CDR3 is 18 amino acids. Germline V CDR1 and CDR2: SGHTA, FQGNSA. The CDR3 region has the DNA TGTGCCAGCAGCCCTGAGCCCTGGACTAGCGGAGGGCCCCGTACGCAGTATTTT. Amino acid sequence: CASSPEPWTSGGPRTQYF.

This clonotype occurred many times. In nucleotides, the CDR3 is TGTGCCAGCAGTCCTCGGGTAGCGGGACGAGAGACCCAGTACTTC. Translated, it gives CASSPRVAGRETQYF. The rearrangement uses TRBV12-3 or TRBV12-4 and TRBJ2-5; 8 nucleotides align to TRBD2. This CDR3 has 15 amino acids. V lost 5 bases to trimming and J lost 4 bases; unmatched junction nucleotides: 9.

In this sample, this clonotype turned up a few times. The chain combines TRBV27 with TRBJ2-7, with 7 bases fitting TRBD2. V was clipped by 8 bases and J by 5 bases; unmatched bases: 12. Germline V gene sequence: CDR1 MNHEY, CDR2 SMNVEV (reference sequence). This CDR3 contains 14 residues. The CDR3 nucleotides are TGTGCCAGCTCGGCTAGGGAGGGCCACAACGAGCAGTACTTC. Residues: CASSAREGHNEQYF.

CDR3 loop: CASSLGALAGSEQYF. The CDR3 bases are TGTGCCAGCAGCTTAGGCGCGTTAGCGGGGTCCGAGCAGTACTTC. The rearrangement links TRBV13 to TRBJ2-7, with TRBD2 matching 8 bases. This CDR3 contains 15 residues. With 0 bases clipped from V and 6 bases from J, the junction kept 7 bases outside the gene matches. Germline values: CDR1 PRHDT, CDR2 FYEKMQ (reference sequence).

This clonotype was picked up many times. The chain recombines TRBV7-2 with TRBJ1-5; D perhaps matches TRBD1 (5 bases). Deletions cut 1 base from V and 0 bases from J, with 10 bases between. The germline V gene encodes CDR1 SGHTA and CDR2 FQGNSA. The CDR3 sequence is 16 residues long. Written as DNA, the CDR3 is TGTGCCAGCAGCTTAGAGACAGCCTATAGCAATCAGCCCCAGCATTTT. This translates into CASSLETAYSNQPQHF.

This clonotype was counted ten times or more. The CDR3 region is CASSSYGDKYEQYF. CDR3 nucleotides: TGTGCCAGCAGTTCTTACGGGGATAAGTACGAGCAGTACTTC. The rearrangement uses TRBV12-3 or TRBV12-4 and TRBJ2-7, with D perhaps TRBD2 (5 bases). V was pared by 4 bases and J by 4 bases, with 14 bases between. The CDR3 loop spans 14 amino acids.

This clonotype was seen many times. The chain employs TRBV12-3 or TRBV12-4 and TRBJ1-5; 7 bases fit TRBD1. V was pared by 7 bases and J by 5 bases, with 5 bases of the junction left unmatched. The CDR3 totals 13 residues. CDR3 sequence reads: CASNQGVHQPQHF. The CDR3 bases are TGTGCCAGCAATCAGGGGGTACATCAGCCCCAGCATTTT.

A few counts support this clonotype. The V and J genes are TRBV7-2 and TRBJ2-7; 10 bases are shared with TRBD2. V shed 5 bases and J 6 bases; nucleotides not matched to a gene: 10. Germline V gene data show CDR1 as SGHTA and CDR2 as FQGNSA. The CDR3 length is 15 residues. The CDR3 spells CASSDLSGRWGEQYF. In nucleotides, the CDR3 is TGTGCCAGCAGCGACCTTAGCGGGAGGTGGGGCGAGCAGTACTTC.

This clonotype has a count of ten or more. The rearrangement links TRBV7-2 to TRBJ2-3; 8 bases align to TRBD2. The CDR3 contains 15 residues. The germline V gene has CDR1 SGHTA and CDR2 FQGNSA. The junction had 4 bases not matched to a gene; V was cut back by 5 bases and J by 0 bases. The CDR3 protein is CASSPSGRSTDTQYF. For the CDR3, the DNA is TGTGCCAGCAGCCCCAGCGGGAGAAGCACAGATACGCAGTATTTT.

The table lists this clonotype with many counts. The chain carries TRBV7-2 and TRBJ2-1; 14 positions match TRBD2. The CDR3 sequence is 18 residues long. V lost 2 bases and J lost 6; bases outside the gene matches: 9. Germline V gene data show CDR1 as SGHTA and CDR2 as FQGNSA. The CDR3 DNA reads as TGTGCCAGCAGCTTAACCCTGGGACTAGCGGGAGTCGGCAATGAGCAGTTCTTC. It yields the protein CASSLTLGLAGVGNEQFF.

This clonotype was detected many times. The rearrangement links TRBV27 to TRBJ2-6, with 9 bases that match TRBD1. CDR1 is MNHEY and CDR2 is SMNVEV in the germline V gene (reference sequence). The CDR3 sequence is 19 residues long. V was clipped by 5 bases and J by 0 bases; unmatched bases: 11. In nucleotides, the CDR3 is TGTGCCAGCAGTATAACCGGGACAGGGATTCCCTCTGGGGCCAACGTCCTGACTTTC. Translation gives CASSITGTGIPSGANVLTF. The full variable domain, rest sourced from reference TRBV27 and TRBJ2-6, is EAQVTQNPRYLITVTGKKLTVTCSQNMNHEYMSWYRQDPGLGLRQIYYSMNVEVTDKGDVPEGYKVSRKEKRNFPLILESPSPNQTSLYFCASSITGTGIPSGANVLTFGAGSRLTVL.

This clonotype appeared many times. This chain joins TRBV28 and TRBJ1-2; the D gene is possibly TRBD1 (5 bases). Between the trimmed V and J ends, which lost 6 bases and 8 bases, there was a span of 13 bases. In germline, CDR1 is MDHEN, CDR2 SYDVKM. This CDR3 region has 12 residues. This CDR3 reads CASRSGVRGYTF. CDR3 sequence (DNA): TGTGCCAGCAGGTCGGGGGTTCGGGGCTACACCTTC.

To note about this clonotype: This could be a read error, since a much larger clone is one nucleotide away. The chain uses TRBV30 and TRBJ2-4, with D tentatively TRBD1 or TRBD2 (5 bases each). The CDR3 contains 15 residues. V was shortened by 0 bases and J by 5 bases, with 14 bases between the two germline ends. Germline V gene sequence: CDR1 GTSNPN, CDR2 SVGIG (reference sequence). DNA of the CDR3: TGTGCCTGGAGTGTCGGCAGGGACCGTCAAAACATTCAGTACTTC. Translated, it gives CAWSVGRDRQNIQYF.

The table lists this clonotype with many counts. The rearrangement links TRBV12-3 or TRBV12-4 to TRBJ1-5; a weak D match, TRBD1 (6 bases). This CDR3 comprises 14 residues. Trimming cost V 5 bases and J 1 base, with 9 bases left between them. CDR3 sequence: CASSRQASNQPQHF. CDR3 coding DNA: TGTGCCAGCAGTCGACAGGCGAGCAATCAGCCCCAGCATTTT.

This clonotype was counted ten times or more. The V and J genes are TRBV7-2 and TRBJ1-6, with 9 bases lining up with TRBD1. The CDR3 has 16 residues. Losses at the gene ends were 8 bases for V and 3 bases for J; bases not matched to a gene: 8. Germline V CDR1 and CDR2: SGHTA, FQGNSA. The CDR3 loop reads CASGPGTGNYNSPLHF. The CDR3 region has the DNA TGTGCCAGCGGTCCTGGGACAGGGAACTATAATTCACCCCTCCACTTT.

This clonotype was found many times. V gene TRBV7-2 combines with J gene TRBJ2-7; tentatively, D is TRBD1 (7 bases). The CDR3 consists of 14 residues. V lost 2 bases to trimming and J lost 7 bases, with 15 bases between them. The V gene's germline CDR1 is SGHTA and CDR2 FQGNSA. CDR3 DNA: TGTGCCAGCAGCTTACACGGGGCGGGACAGGAGCAGTACTTC. Residues: CASSLHGAGQEQYF. Full variable domain (remainder filled in from reference TRBV7-2 and TRBJ2-7): GAGVSQSPSNKVTEKGKDVELRCDPISGHTALYWYRQSLGQGLEFLIYFQGNSAPDKSGLPSDRFSAERTGGSVSTLTIQRTQQEDSAVYLCASSLHGAGQEQYFGPGTRLTVT.

This clonotype has a count of ten or more. This rearrangement joins TRBV12-3 or TRBV12-4 to TRBJ2-3; 12 positions match TRBD2. The V gene end was trimmed by 6 bases and the J gene end by 1 base; junction bases not matched to a gene: 11. The CDR3 is 18 amino acids. The CDR3 coding sequence is TGTGCCAGCAGGCGCAGGGAGACTAGCGGGAGCGGCACAGATACGCAGTATTTT. It yields the protein CASRRRETSGSGTDTQYF.

The gene calls are TRBV29-1 and TRBJ2-3, with D possibly matching TRBD1 (5 bases). This CDR3 is 14 amino acids long. Germline V CDR1 and CDR2: SQVTM, ANQGSEA. Trimming cost V 2 bases and J 8 bases, with 17 bases left between them. DNA of the CDR3: TGCAGCGTTGAAAAGGGGCTGGCCGACGGTACGCAGTATTTT. This codes for CSVEKGLADGTQYF.

This clonotype was recorded many times. This chain uses TRBV29-1 with TRBJ2-3; D uncertain. V lost 3 bases and J lost 3, with 7 bases in between. This CDR3 comprises 12 residues. The germline CDR1 and CDR2 sequences are SQVTM and ANQGSEA. This chain's CDR3 is CSVEGKTDTQYF. Here the CDR3 DNA reads TGCAGCGTTGAGGGCAAGACAGATACGCAGTATTTT.

Many counts were recorded for this clonotype. CDR3 protein: CASSSPDIDSNQPQHF. The DNA for the CDR3 is TGTGCCAGTAGTAGCCCCGACATTGATAGCAATCAGCCCCAGCATTTT. The rearrangement uses TRBV19 and TRBJ1-5; no reliable D call. The V end was cut by 4 bases, the J end by 0 bases, with 13 bases between. Germline assignment: CDR1 LNHDA and CDR2 SQIVND (reference sequence). CDR3 length equals 16 residues.

This chain links TRBV6-6 with TRBJ2-2; no clear D gene. The CDR3 has 12 amino acids. Trimming shortened V by 5 bases and J by 5 bases, and 6 bases separated the two germline ends. The germline V gene encodes CDR1 MNHNY and CDR2 SVGAGI (reference sequence). The CDR3 protein is CASSLFTGELFF. The CDR3, as DNA: TGTGCCAGCAGTCTTTTTACCGGGGAGCTGTTTTTT.

There are many counts of this clonotype. The gene calls are TRBV7-8 and TRBJ1-1; TRBD1 matches at 9 bases. Trimming took 1 base from V and 1 from J; bases not matched to a gene: 4. Germline V gives CDR1 SGHVS, CDR2 FQNEAQ. The CDR3 is 16 amino acids. CDR3 in DNA: TGTGCCAGCAGCTTAGGGACAGGGGCAACGAACACTGAAGCTTTCTTT. This codes for CASSLGTGATNTEAFF.

This clonotype was detected ten times or more. The gene calls are TRBV28 and TRBJ1-2; D unclear. There are 18 residues in the CDR3. V gave up 6 bases and J gave up 0 bases, with 23 bases separating them. The germline CDR1 and CDR2 sequences are MDHEN and SYDVKM. CDR3 amino acids: CASRSPLGGSDANYGYTF. The DNA of the CDR3 is TGTGCCAGCAGATCACCCCTAGGCGGGAGTGACGCTAACTATGGCTACACCTTC.

This clonotype was seen at least ten times. The CDR3 sequence: CASSLVGGRVEDTQYF. In DNA form, the CDR3 reads TGTGCCAGCAGCTTAGTGGGCGGGAGGGTCGAAGATACGCAGTATTTT. V and J are TRBV7-2 and TRBJ2-3; 9 positions agree with TRBD2. Germline V lookup: CDR1 SGHTA, CDR2 FQGNSA. The trim removed 1 base at V and 5 bases at J, leaving 7 bases unmatched. The CDR3 consists of 16 residues.